This T cell receptor beta chain was recovered during a study of T cell changes during pregnancy in multiple sclerosis. TCRdb keeps only in-frame clones here, not all; method: immunoSEQ multiplex PCR. The data contain about 44,000 clones, 92% of them singletons. This receptor was identified in a female donor with multiple sclerosis, enrolled in a pregnancy study. Sequencing was performed on CD4+ T cells from peripheral blood mononuclear cells, taken in the third trimester of pregnancy.

The CDR3 bases are TGTGCCAGCAGTTTCGAGCAGGGAGGGATACCACGTAGCCATTGGGGCTACACCTTC. Translated: CASSFEQGGIPRSHWGYTF. The chain couples TRBV28 to TRBJ1-2, with a possible D match to TRBD1 (5 bases). From germline, CDR1 is MDHEN and CDR2 SYDVKM. The CDR3 has 19 residues. The V and J ends lost 3 bases and 8 bases respectively, with 31 bases between them.